Following are 24 T cell receptor beta chains from one sample sequenced in a study of T cell repertoires in cytomegalovirus infection. Their antigens are not known. TCRdb passed the reads through MiXCR, listing each CDR3 protein once. The table shows more than 300,000 distinct CDR3 sequences, with roughly 34% occurring only once. The sequencing here drew on cultured PBMCs, taken from culture after CMV antigen stimulation. Receptors were obtained from a human donor in good health (CMV status not recorded). Some clones in this sample may be carry-over from other donors' samples.

The chain carries TRBV7-9 and TRBJ2-1, with 11 bases fitting TRBD2. The trim removed 6 bases at V and 7 bases at J, leaving 11 bases unmatched. Germline-derived CDR1 and CDR2 are SEHNR and FQNEAQ (reference sequence). The CDR3 is 16 residues long. Written as DNA, the CDR3 is TGTGCCAGCAGTCCGGCTAGCGGGAGGAAGAGGAATGAGCAGTTCTTC. It is translated as CASSPASGRKRNEQFF. The variable domain in full, with the rest retrieved from reference TRBV7-9 and TRBJ2-1, is DTGVSQNPRHKITKRGQNVTFRCDPISEHNRLYWYRQTLGQGPEFLTYFQNEAQLEKSRLLSDRFSAERPKGSFSTLEIQRTEQGDSAMYLCASSPASGRKRNEQFFGPGTRLTVL.

This clonotype was seen more than once but under ten times. The V and J genes are TRBV20-1 and TRBJ1-1; 9 bases are a match to TRBD1. The V and J ends lost 3 bases and 5 bases, in that order; junction bases with no gene match: 4. The CDR3 loop spans 13 amino acids. The germline gives CDR1 DFQATT, CDR2 SNEGSKA (reference sequence). CDR3 in amino acids: CSASTGQGTEAFF. The CDR3 DNA follows: TGCAGTGCTAGTACGGGACAGGGAACTGAAGCTTTCTTT.

V is TRBV9 and J is TRBJ2-2; weak D call: TRBD2 (6 bases). V lost 0 bases and J 7 bases, leaving 19 bases between the germline ends. CDR1 and CDR2 from the germline V gene are SGDLS and YYNGEE. The CDR3 extends over 17 amino acids. CDR3 amino acids: CASSVELPGLVRGELFF. CDR3 nucleotides: TGTGCCAGCAGCGTAGAACTTCCGGGACTCGTCCGCGGGGAGCTGTTTTTT.

CDR3 region: CASSIWTNTDTQYF. In DNA, the CDR3 is TGTGCCAGTAGTATTTGGACGAACACAGATACGCAGTATTTT. The chain links TRBV19 to TRBJ2-3; D remains unclear. In germline, CDR1 is LNHDA, CDR2 SQIVND (reference sequence). Between the trimmed V and J ends, which lost 3 bases and 2 bases, there was a span of 9 bases. CDR3 size: 14 residues.

This clonotype was observed a handful of times. This sequence joins TRBV4-1 and TRBJ2-1; 9 bases align to TRBD1. There are 15 residues in the CDR3. Germline assignment: CDR1 MGHRA and CDR2 YSYEKL. The V and J ends lost 0 bases and 6 bases, in that order; junction bases with no gene match: 3. For the CDR3, the DNA is TGCGCCAGCAGCCAAGAAGCGACAGGGGGCAATGAGCAGTTCTTC. Its translation is CASSQEATGGNEQFF.

This clonotype was detected only once. The chain is built from TRBV6-8 and TRBJ2-7; possible D gene TRBD1, 6 bases. The CDR3 is 16 residues long. V lost 0 bases and J 1 base, leaving 13 bases between the germline ends. CDR1 is MNHGY, CDR2 SAAAGT, per germline. CDR3: CASSYSITRGSYEQYF. CDR3 bases: TGTGCCAGCAGTTACTCGATAACCAGGGGATCCTACGAGCAGTACTTC.

This clonotype has a handful of counts. The V call is TRBV12-3 or TRBV12-4, the J call TRBJ2-7, with D possibly TRBD1 on 6 matching bases. The CDR3 has 13 amino acids. Trimming left V 6 bases short and J 0 bases short, with 9 bases between. DNA of the CDR3: TGTGCCAGCAGCCGGGACATCTCCTACGAGCAGTACGTC. Translating gives CASSRDISYEQYV.

This clonotype was detected a few times. This CDR3 is CASSQDVGQTYEQYF. The DNA of the CDR3 is TGCGCCAGCAGCCAAGATGTGGGACAGACCTACGAGCAGTACTTC. J is TRBJ2-7 and V is TRBV4-3; 7 bases match TRBD1. Losses at the gene ends were 0 bases for V and 2 bases for J; bases not matched to a gene: 4. Germline CDR1 reads LGHNA; CDR2 reads YSLEER. The CDR3 extends over 15 amino acids.

This clonotype was counted a few times. This rearrangement joins TRBV29-1 to TRBJ1-1; unclear D gene. CDR3 length: 14 residues. The germline gives CDR1 SQVTM, CDR2 ANQGSEA. V was clipped by 5 bases and J by 0 bases, with 13 bases between them. This CDR3 reads CSVYVGLVNTEAFF. DNA for the CDR3: TGCAGCGTTTATGTCGGGTTGGTGAACACTGAAGCTTTCTTT.

The chain employs TRBV27 and TRBJ1-1; no clear D gene. This CDR3 is 14 amino acids long. Germline V lookup: CDR1 MNHEY, CDR2 SMNVEV (reference sequence). V lost 5 bases and J 6 bases, leaving 16 bases between the germline ends. The CDR3 DNA reads as TGTGCCAGCAGTCGCGGAGGGTCCTATTCTGAAGCTTTCTTT. Its translation: CASSRGGSYSEAFF.

This clonotype was seen a few times. V gene TRBV5-5 combines with J gene TRBJ2-7; possible D gene TRBD2, 5 bases. This CDR3 is 14 amino acids long. Germline V gene sequence: CDR1 SGHKS, CDR2 YYEKEE (reference sequence). Trimming took off 0 bases at V and 4 bases at J, with 11 bases between the two ends. The DNA of the CDR3 is TGTGCCAGCAGCTTGGAGTTAGCGCCGTACGAGCAGTACGTC. Residues: CASSLELAPYEQYV.

This clonotype was detected a few times. This chain connects TRBV7-2 to TRBJ1-4, with D hard to call. This CDR3 has 14 amino acids. V was clipped by 4 bases and J by 6 bases, with 12 bases between them. The V gene's germline CDR1 is SGHTA and CDR2 FQGNSA. For the CDR3, the DNA is TGTGCCAGCAGCTCCGAGCCGGGATATGAAAAACTGTTTTTT. As protein: CASSSEPGYEKLFF.

The J gene is TRBJ1-1, the V gene TRBV12-3 or TRBV12-4, with a weak D call TRBD1 (5 bases). This CDR3 comprises 15 residues. V lost 2 bases and J lost 1, with 11 bases in between. The CDR3 DNA is TGTGCCAGCAGTTTAACAGGCGGTTGGAACACTGAAGCTTTCTTT. Translating gives CASSLTGGWNTEAFF.

This clonotype was counted at least ten times. This sequence joins TRBV7-6 and TRBJ2-2; D unclear. Germline assignment: CDR1 SGHVS and CDR2 FNYEAQ. This CDR3 comprises 13 residues. Deletions cut 4 bases from V and 6 bases from J, with 9 bases between. The CDR3 spells CASSSLEAGELFF. The CDR3 DNA is TGTGCCAGCAGCTCTCTAGAGGCCGGGGAGCTGTTTTTT.

This clonotype has just a few counts. The chain employs TRBV4-1 and TRBJ2-7; 7 bases match TRBD1. Trimming removed 0 bases from V and 1 base from J; junction bases left unmatched: 6. The germline V gene has CDR1 MGHRA and CDR2 YSYEKL. CDR3 length: 16 residues. The CDR3 bases are TGCGCCAGCAGCCAAGAACCTACAGGGGTATCCTACGAGCAGTACTTC. This gives the protein CASSQEPTGVSYEQYF.

The chain combines TRBV18 with TRBJ2-7; D is uncertain. Germline V gene lookup returns CDR1 KGHSH and CDR2 LQKENI. V was clipped by 2 bases and J by 1 base, with 9 bases between them. This CDR3 region has 14 residues. The DNA for the CDR3 is TGTGCCAGCTCACCAAGAGGCGAATCCTACGAGCAGTACTTC. Its translation is CASSPRGESYEQYF.

This chain uses TRBV12-3 or TRBV12-4 with TRBJ2-1, with 7 positions matching TRBD2. J was trimmed by 8 bases and V by 4 bases; bases with no gene match: 17. The CDR3 contains 17 residues. CDR3 sequence reads: CASSSNPVGRERDEQFF. The CDR3 DNA reads as TGTGCCAGCAGTTCCAACCCCGTGGGGCGGGAGCGCGATGAGCAGTTCTTC.

The chain combines TRBV11-2 with TRBJ1-4; 8 positions match TRBD1. Unmatched junction bases numbered 9, after V lost 7 bases and J lost 8 bases. Germline CDR1 SGHAT, CDR2 FQNNGV. CDR3 length: 14 residues. CDR3 sequence: CASTRQGSGEKLFF. The DNA for the CDR3 is TGTGCCAGCACGCGACAGGGGTCCGGCGAAAAACTGTTTTTT.

The chain uses TRBV12-3 or TRBV12-4 and TRBJ2-1, with 11 bases identical to TRBD2. The CDR3 loop spans 17 amino acids. V lost 7 bases to trimming and J lost 9 bases; unmatched junction nucleotides: 17. The CDR3 sequence: CASTPNFGSGREGEQFF. The CDR3 coding sequence is TGTGCCAGCACCCCCAACTTCGGTAGCGGGAGGGAGGGTGAGCAGTTCTTC.

This clonotype was recorded once. The chain uses TRBV7-9 and TRBJ2-1; D not resolved. There are 15 residues in the CDR3. V lost 2 bases to trimming and J lost 8 bases, with 16 bases between them. Per the germline V gene, CDR1 is SEHNR and CDR2 is FQNEAQ (reference sequence). The CDR3 DNA is TGTGCCAGCAGCTTATATGGGTTGGGGTACCATGAGCAGTTCTTC. As protein: CASSLYGLGYHEQFF.

This clonotype has only a few counts. The chain joins TRBV5-1 to TRBJ2-3, with unresolved D. Germline loops: CDR1 SGHRS, CDR2 YFSETQ. V lost 3 bases to trimming and J lost 0 bases, with 11 bases between them. The CDR3 is 15 amino acids. DNA of the CDR3: TGCGCCAGCAGCTCCGCGATGTCTAGCACAGATACGCAGTATTTT. The encoded protein is CASSSAMSSTDTQYF. Variable domain in full (rest from reference TRBV5-1 and TRBJ2-3): KAGVTQTPRYLIKTRGQQVTLSCSPISGHRSVSWYQQTPGQGLQFLFEYFSETQRNKGNFPGRFSGRQFSNSRSEMNVSTLELGDSALYLCASSSAMSSTDTQYFGPGTRLTVL.

This clonotype occurred a few times. V gene TRBV7-2 combines with J gene TRBJ1-6, with D perhaps matching TRBD1 (5 bases). Trimming took 1 base from V and 7 from J, leaving 11 bases between them. Germline V gives CDR1 SGHTA, CDR2 FQGNSA. The CDR3 totals 15 residues. The CDR3 DNA sequence: TGTGCCAGCAGCTTAGTATTGGGGGTCAATTCACCCCTCCACTTT. It translates to CASSLVLGVNSPLHF.

V gene TRBV18 combines with J gene TRBJ2-1; D might be TRBD2 (5 bases). Germline V gene data show CDR1 as KGHSH and CDR2 as LQKENI. This CDR3 comprises 19 residues. Trimming shortened V by 5 bases and J by 2 bases, and 25 bases separated the two germline ends. The CDR3 nucleotides are TGTGCCAGCTCATCGTCAGAGCGGCCATTCACCTTTACCTACAATGAGCAGTTCTTC. This translates into CASSSSERPFTFTYNEQFF.

The rearrangement uses TRBV11-2 and TRBJ2-2; D is ambiguous. Deletions cut 0 bases from V and 8 bases from J, with 13 bases between. Per the germline V gene, CDR1 is SGHAT and CDR2 is FQNNGV. CDR3 length equals 15 residues. This CDR3 is CASSLDPLSRGELFF. Here the CDR3 DNA reads TGTGCCAGCAGCTTAGATCCGTTATCTAGGGGGGAGCTGTTTTTT. The variable domain in full, with the rest retrieved from reference TRBV11-2 and TRBJ2-2, is EAGVAQSPRYKIIEKRQSVAFWCNPISGHATLYWYQQILGQGPKLLIQFQNNGVVDDSQLPKDRFSAERLKGVDSTLKIQPAKLEDSAVYLCASSLDPLSRGELFFGEGSRLTVL.